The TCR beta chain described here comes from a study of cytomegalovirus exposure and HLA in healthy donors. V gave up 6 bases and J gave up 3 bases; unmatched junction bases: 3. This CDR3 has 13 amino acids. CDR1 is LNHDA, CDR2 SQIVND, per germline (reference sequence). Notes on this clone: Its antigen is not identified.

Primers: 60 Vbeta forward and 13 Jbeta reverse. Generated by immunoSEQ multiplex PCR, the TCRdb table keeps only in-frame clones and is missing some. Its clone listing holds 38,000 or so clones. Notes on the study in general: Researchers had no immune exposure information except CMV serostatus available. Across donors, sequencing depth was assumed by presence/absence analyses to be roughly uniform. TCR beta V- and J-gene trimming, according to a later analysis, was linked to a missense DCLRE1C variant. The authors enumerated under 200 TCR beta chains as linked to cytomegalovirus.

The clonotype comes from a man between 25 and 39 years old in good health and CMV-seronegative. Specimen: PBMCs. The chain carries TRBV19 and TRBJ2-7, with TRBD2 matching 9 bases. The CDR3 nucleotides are TGTGCCAGTAGCAGACTAGCGGACTACGAGCAGTACTTC. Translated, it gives CASSRLADYEQYF.